Below, 15 T cell receptor beta chains from the same sample are listed, as sequenced in a study of CD8 T cells in Susac syndrome (dated by TCRdb to between 2018 and 2020). Library construction relied on the immunoSEQ multiplex PCR assay. RNA was extracted using the RNeasy kit, and about 0.45 to 1 microgram was reverse transcribed with random hexamers. TCRdb reprocessed the public reads (quality trimming at Q25 with fastp, clone calling with MiXCR) and kept in-frame beta chains. Here each entry gathers all rows of one CDR3 protein and keeps the most common genes and DNA. The table for this sample lists roughly 250,000 distinct CDR3 sequences; about 95% of them were counted only once. Approximately 0.1% of the sample rests with the top ten. The sample taken for sequencing was CD4+ T cells from PBMCs. The receptors come from a human donor with Susac syndrome.

CDR3 residues: CASSTSMTSGNLFF. The CDR3 DNA reads TGTGCCAGCAGCACCAGCATGACTAGCGGGAACCTCTTCTTC. This chain connects TRBV7-2 to TRBJ2-1; 11 nucleotides match TRBD2. This CDR3 is 14 amino acids long. Germline values: CDR1 SGHTA, CDR2 FQGNSA. V was clipped by 5 bases and J by 16 bases; unmatched bases: 13.

The rearrangement uses TRBV11-2 and TRBJ2-2, with no clear D. CDR1 and CDR2 (germline): SGHAT, FQNNGV. The CDR3 is 14 amino acids. V lost 2 bases to trimming and J lost 4 bases, with 8 bases between them. The CDR3 DNA reads as TGTGCCAGCAGCTTAATCGGTATCACCGGGGAGCTGTTTTTT. It codes for CASSLIGITGELFF. Full variable domain (remainder filled in from reference TRBV11-2 and TRBJ2-2): EAGVAQSPRYKIIEKRQSVAFWCNPISGHATLYWYQQILGQGPKLLIQFQNNGVVDDSQLPKDRFSAERLKGVDSTLKIQPAKLEDSAVYLCASSLIGITGELFFGEGSRLTVL.

This clonotype has a handful of counts. This chain joins TRBV28 and TRBJ1-2, with no clear D. V was pared by 2 bases and J by 2 bases, with 3 bases between. Germline V CDR1 and CDR2: MDHEN, SYDVKM. The CDR3 runs to 12 residues. The DNA of the CDR3 is TGTGCCAGCAGTTTAGGGAACTATGGCTACACCTTC. Encoded protein: CASSLGNYGYTF.

V and J are TRBV16 and TRBJ2-5; TRBD1 aligns across 8 bases. CDR1 is KGHSY, CDR2 FQNENV, per germline. The CDR3 totals 12 residues. V was clipped by 4 bases and J by 5 bases; unmatched bases: 0. CDR3 protein: CASSRDRETQYF. The DNA for the CDR3 is TGTGCCAGCAGCCGGGACAGGGAGACCCAGTACTTC.

The chain uses TRBV15 and TRBJ2-5; D call uncertain. The germline V gene has CDR1 LNHNV and CDR2 YYDKDF (reference sequence). This CDR3 has 13 amino acids. Trimming pared 3 bases from V and 5 bases from J, leaving 10 bases between. The CDR3 nucleotides are TGTGCCACCAGCAGGGACCGGGCGGAGACCCAGTACTTC. It is translated as CATSRDRAETQYF.

J is TRBJ2-7 and V is TRBV29-1, with D uncertain. Germline CDR1 is SQVTM and CDR2 is ANQGSEA. CDR3 length equals 12 residues. V dropped 3 bases and J dropped 3 bases, with 9 bases sitting between them. Here the CDR3 DNA reads TGCAGCGTTGACAGAGGAAACTACGAGCAGTACTTC. The encoded protein is CSVDRGNYEQYF.

The V and J genes are TRBV20-1 and TRBJ2-5; 14 nucleotides agree with TRBD2. CDR1 is DFQATT and CDR2 is SNEGSKA in the germline V gene (reference sequence). This CDR3 has 16 amino acids. With 4 bases clipped from V and 2 bases from J, the junction kept 6 bases outside the gene matches. The CDR3 spells CSATGTSGSLQETQYF. In DNA, the CDR3 is TGCAGTGCTACCGGGACTAGCGGGAGCCTACAAGAGACCCAGTACTTC.

V is TRBV4-1 and J is TRBJ2-7, with unresolved D. Germline V gene lookup returns CDR1 MGHRA and CDR2 YSYEKL. V was cut by 5 bases and J by 1 base, with 9 bases left in between. The CDR3 extends over 13 amino acids. The chain's CDR3 is CASSSDLSYEQYF. The CDR3 nucleotides read TGCGCCAGCAGCTCCGACTTATCCTACGAGCAGTACTTC.

V usage is TRBV4-1 and J usage is TRBJ2-5; TRBD2 matches 8 bases. In germline, CDR1 is MGHRA, CDR2 YSYEKL. The CDR3 sequence is 14 residues long. The ends lost 3 bases at V and 2 bases at J; junction bases unmatched: 2. CDR3 nucleotide sequence: TGCGCCAGCAGCCATGCGGGAGGACAAGAGACCCAGTACTTC. It translates to CASSHAGGQETQYF.

The chain links TRBV6-1 to TRBJ1-1; 8 bases line up with TRBD1. V lost 4 bases to trimming and J lost 1 base; unmatched junction nucleotides: 2. Germline values: CDR1 MNHNS, CDR2 SASEGT. The CDR3 has 14 amino acids. CDR3 coding DNA: TGTGCCAGCAGTGCACAGGGGGGGAACACTGAAGCTTTCTTT. This sequence encodes CASSAQGGNTEAFF.

This chain links TRBV18 with TRBJ2-7, with 9 nucleotides matching TRBD2. The CDR3 spans 14 residues. Germline-derived CDR1 and CDR2 are KGHSH and LQKENI. J lost 5 bases, V lost 3 bases, and 5 bases had no gene match. The CDR3 region has the DNA TGTGCCAGCTCACCGCGGGAGGGCCCCAACGAGCAGTACTTC. Protein product: CASSPREGPNEQYF.

The chain links TRBV20-1 to TRBJ1-5, with TRBD1 matching over 9 bases. This CDR3 comprises 20 residues. The V and J ends lost 5 bases and 0 bases, in that order; junction bases with no gene match: 20. Germline lookup yields CDR1 DFQATT and CDR2 SNEGSKA (reference sequence). CDR3 loop: CSALANSPDRGHHSNQPQHF. The CDR3 DNA is TGCAGTGCTTTAGCCAACTCCCCGGACAGGGGCCACCATAGCAATCAGCCCCAGCATTTT.

The rearrangement joins TRBV4-1 to TRBJ2-3; the D gene is possibly TRBD2 (6 bases). The germline gives CDR1 MGHRA, CDR2 YSYEKL. The V end was cut by 1 base, the J end by 1 base, with 12 bases between. The CDR3 consists of 16 residues. As DNA, the CDR3 is TGCGCCAGCAGCCAAGTACCTAGCGTACGCACAGATACGCAGTATTTT. Protein product: CASSQVPSVRTDTQYF.

J is TRBJ2-1 and V is TRBV14, with TRBD2 as a possible D gene (6 bases). This CDR3 has 13 residues. V lost 4 bases to trimming and J lost 7 bases, with 11 bases between them. Per the germline V gene, CDR1 is SGHDN and CDR2 is FVKESK. The CDR3 loop reads CASSREVKNEQFF. The CDR3, as DNA: TGTGCCAGCAGCCGGGAGGTTAAAAATGAGCAGTTCTTC. Drawing the rest from reference TRBV14 and TRBJ2-1, the complete variable domain is EAGVTQFPSHSVIEKGQTVTLRCDPISGHDNLYWYRRVMGKEIKFLLHFVKESKQDESGMPNNRFLAERTGGTYSTLKVQPAELEDSGVYFCASSREVKNEQFFGPGTRLTVL.

The gene calls are TRBV29-1 and TRBJ1-1, with D maybe TRBD1 (5 bases). The V end was cut by 0 bases, the J end by 6 bases, with 5 bases between. CDR1 and CDR2 (germline): SQVTM, ANQGSEA. The CDR3 spans 11 residues. The CDR3 bases are TGCAGCGTTGAAGAGGGGGCTGAAGCTTTCTTT. Translation gives CSVEEGAEAFF.